These 24 T cell receptor beta chains came from one sample sequenced in a study of blood T cell repertoires in COVID-19. Profiling relied on immunoSEQ multiplex PCR, and the TCRdb table lists in-frame clones only, not all of them. Of roughly 250,000 clones listed, 80% to 85% are singletons. Material: peripheral blood. The origin of the receptors is a man aged 45-65 years with active or convalescent COVID-19.

The chain carries TRBV19 and TRBJ2-1; D might be TRBD2 (5 bases). Trimming removed 6 bases at V and 0 bases at J, with 9 bases between. The germline CDR1 and CDR2 sequences are LNHDA and SQIVND (reference sequence). CDR3 length equals 14 residues. The CDR3 protein is CASRSAVSYNEQFF. As DNA, the CDR3 is TGTGCCAGTAGATCAGCGGTCTCCTACAATGAGCAGTTCTTC.

V usage is TRBV7-9 and J usage is TRBJ2-5, with D perhaps matching TRBD1 (5 bases). Per germline, CDR1 SEHNR and CDR2 FQNEAQ (reference sequence). V gave up 4 bases and J gave up 2 bases, with 11 bases separating them. The CDR3 sequence is 14 residues long. CDR3 in DNA: TGTGCCAGCAGCTCTCCAGGGCAACAAGAGACCCAGTACTTC. Translation: CASSSPGQQETQYF.

This clone was seen a few times. J is TRBJ1-3 and V is TRBV14, with 7 bases fitting TRBD1. The CDR3 spans 15 residues. The germline gives CDR1 SGHDN, CDR2 FVKESK. With 0 bases clipped from V and 3 bases from J, the junction kept 2 bases outside the gene matches. This chain's CDR3 is CASSQDDRVGNTIYF. In nucleotides, the CDR3 is TGTGCCAGCAGCCAAGACGACAGGGTTGGAAACACCATATATTTT.

This chain joins TRBV15 and TRBJ1-4; the D gene is possibly TRBD1 (6 bases). CDR1 is LNHNV and CDR2 is YYDKDF in the germline V gene (reference sequence). This CDR3 contains 15 residues. V gave up 6 bases and J gave up 6 bases, with 17 bases separating them. This chain's CDR3 is CATSTSGGHHEKLFF. As DNA, the CDR3 is TGTGCCACCAGTACCTCGGGGGGGCATCATGAAAAACTGTTTTTT.

The chain combines TRBV27 with TRBJ1-5; D call uncertain. Trimming stripped 0 bases from V and 2 bases from J, with 8 bases between. The CDR3 spans 15 residues. Germline CDR1 and CDR2: MNHEY and SMNVEV (reference sequence). CDR3 DNA sequence: TGTGCCAGCAGTTTATCACCGGCGGGCAATCAGCCCCAGCATTTT. Translating gives CASSLSPAGNQPQHF.

The chain has TRBV5-3 and TRBJ1-6; maybe TRBD1 (5 bases). TRBV5-3 is annotated as an ORF whose role is uncertain. CDR3 length: 16 residues. V lost 5 bases to trimming and J lost 0 bases, with 12 bases between them. The CDR3, as DNA: TGTGCCAGAAGACTGGGGGGGAGCTCCTATAATTCACCCCTCCACTTT. Translation: CARRLGGSSYNSPLHF.

The chain joins TRBV5-4 to TRBJ2-3; TRBD1 agrees at 8 bases. V lost 2 bases and J lost 6; bases outside the gene matches: 2. The CDR3 is 13 amino acids. The germline V gene encodes CDR1 SGHNT and CDR2 YYREEE (reference sequence). As DNA, the CDR3 is TGTGCCAGCAGCTTATACAGGGGGGATACGCAGTATTTT. Translation gives CASSLYRGDTQYF.

The table lists this clone with a few counts. This rearrangement joins TRBV7-8 to TRBJ1-1, with 9 bases fitting TRBD1. The CDR3 is 14 amino acids. V gave up 4 bases and J gave up 11 bases; unmatched junction bases: 11. CDR1 and CDR2 (germline): SGHVS, FQNEAQ. The CDR3 sequence: CASSWTGDTSGAFF. Written as DNA, the CDR3 is TGTGCCAGCAGCTGGACAGGGGATACCTCGGGGGCTTTCTTT.

The chain uses TRBV18 and TRBJ2-5, with TRBD1 matching 7 bases. The CDR3 has 16 amino acids. CDR1 KGHSH and CDR2 LQKENI come from the germline V gene. V trimming: 5 bases; J trimming: 0 bases; junction bases outside the gene matches: 9. The CDR3 loop reads CASSRLPGQHQETQYF. The CDR3 DNA follows: TGTGCCAGCTCAAGGCTACCGGGACAGCACCAAGAGACCCAGTACTTC.

This chain joins TRBV9 and TRBJ2-3; D is perhaps TRBD2 (6 bases). There are 16 residues in the CDR3. CDR1 is SGDLS, CDR2 YYNGEE, per germline. The ends were cut back, 3 bases at V and 0 bases at J, with 14 bases in the middle. Here the CDR3 DNA reads TGTGCCAGCAGCGGGGTTAATGCGGGGAGCACAGATACGCAGTATTTT. This sequence encodes CASSGVNAGSTDTQYF.

This clone was seen a few times. The CDR3 sequence: CASSFGTRVYEQYF. The CDR3 DNA reads TGTGCCAGCAGCTTTGGGACTAGAGTCTACGAGCAGTACTTC. The chain has TRBV9 and TRBJ2-7; 8 nucleotides agree with TRBD2. The CDR3 consists of 14 residues. Germline CDR1 SGDLS, CDR2 YYNGEE. V shed 4 bases, J shed 3 bases, and the junction held 6 bases outside the gene matches. Full variable domain (outside the CDR3, taken from reference TRBV9 and TRBJ2-7): DSGVTQTPKHLITATGQRVTLRCSPRSGDLSVYWYQQSLDQGLQFLIQYYNGEERAKGNILERFSAQQFPDLHSELNLSSLELGDSALYFCASSFGTRVYEQYFGPGTRLTVT.

This rearrangement joins TRBV30 to TRBJ1-3; 8 bases map to TRBD1. Germline V CDR1 and CDR2: GTSNPN, SVGIG (reference sequence). The CDR3 spans 15 residues. Trimming took 5 bases from V and 2 from J; bases not matched to a gene: 8. CDR3 nucleotides: TGTGCCTGGGGGGGCACAGGGGGAGCTGGAAACACCATATATTTT. Residues: CAWGGTGGAGNTIYF.

This sequence joins TRBV6-5 and TRBJ1-2; 10 bases match TRBD1. In germline, CDR1 is MNHEY, CDR2 SVGAGI. V trimming: 6 bases; J trimming: 8 bases; junction bases outside the gene matches: 6. The CDR3 has 13 residues. CDR3 sequence: CASRRQGAKGYTF. In nucleotides, the CDR3 is TGTGCCAGCAGGAGACAGGGGGCTAAAGGCTACACCTTC.

The chain has TRBV5-6 and TRBJ1-3; D might be TRBD1 (5 bases). Germline CDR1 SGHDT, CDR2 YYEEEE. The germline V and J ends were trimmed by 4 bases and 0 bases, with 14 bases remaining between them. The CDR3 runs to 16 residues. CDR3 in amino acids: CASSERGLSSGNTIYF. The CDR3 bases are TGTGCCAGCAGCGAAAGGGGCTTGAGCTCTGGAAACACCATATATTTT.

The V call is TRBV10-2, the J call TRBJ1-1; TRBD1 is a possible D gene (5 bases). This CDR3 is built from 14 residues. Looked up from germline, CDR1 is WSHSY and CDR2 is SAAADI. The V end lost 6 bases, the J end lost 0 bases, and 11 bases lay between the germline ends. CDR3 sequence reads: CASRDNVMNTEAFF. CDR3 DNA sequence: TGCGCCAGCAGGGACAACGTCATGAACACTGAAGCTTTCTTT.

The chain carries TRBV28 and TRBJ1-6, with TRBD1 identical over 8 bases. V was clipped by 4 bases and J by 12 bases; unmatched bases: 11. Germline CDR1 MDHEN, CDR2 SYDVKM. This CDR3 contains 15 residues. CDR3 bases: TGTGCCAGCAGTTCACTAACGACAGGGGTCCGACCCCTCCACTTT. Protein product: CASSSLTTGVRPLHF.

The rearrangement links TRBV4-2 to TRBJ1-1, with no clear D. V was pared by 0 bases and J by 3 bases, with 8 bases between. The CDR3 has 14 amino acids. Germline loops: CDR1 LGHNA, CDR2 YNFKEQ. The DNA of the CDR3 is TGTGCCAGCAGCCAAGAAGGAGAGTACACTGAAGCTTTCTTT. Translating it yields CASSQEGEYTEAFF.

The chain uses TRBV7-2 and TRBJ1-1; 9 positions agree with TRBD1. Germline loops: CDR1 SGHTA, CDR2 FQGNSA. The V gene end was trimmed by 10 bases and the J gene end by 5 bases; junction bases not matched to a gene: 17. This CDR3 region has 16 residues. CDR3 amino acids: CATRGFPTGGRTEAFF. The DNA for the CDR3 is TGTGCCACCCGAGGCTTTCCGACAGGGGGTAGGACTGAAGCTTTCTTT.

The CDR3: CASSLATGGNEQFF. CDR3 in DNA: TGCGCCAGCAGCTTGGCCACGGGGGGAAATGAGCAGTTCTTC. The chain recombines TRBV5-1 with TRBJ2-1; TRBD2 agrees at 7 bases. This CDR3 is built from 14 residues. With V trimmed by 0 bases and J by 7 bases, 4 bases remained unmatched. Germline CDR1 is SGHRS and CDR2 is YFSETQ.

The rearrangement uses TRBV6-4 and TRBJ1-1; D not certain. V lost 7 bases and J lost 0, with 9 bases in between. The CDR3 runs 13 residues. Germline V gives CDR1 MRHNA, CDR2 SNTAGT. DNA for the CDR3: TGTGCCAGCAAGTGGGGAGTGAACACTGAAGCTTTCTTT. Its translation: CASKWGVNTEAFF.

The genes are TRBV9 and TRBJ1-1; possibly TRBD1 for D (6 bases). Per germline, CDR1 SGDLS and CDR2 YYNGEE. The germline V and J ends were trimmed by 4 bases and 1 base, with 14 bases remaining between them. CDR3 length: 15 residues. The CDR3 here is CASSPAGTTNTEAFF. In DNA form, the CDR3 reads TGTGCCAGCAGCCCCGCCGGGACAACGAACACTGAAGCTTTCTTT.

The CDR3 coding sequence is TGTGCCAGCAGCTTGAGCCGGGACAGGGATTTGGGGTTCTTC. Translated, it gives CASSLSRDRDLGFF. V usage is TRBV7-2 and J usage is TRBJ2-1; 9 nucleotides match TRBD1. Germline-derived CDR1 and CDR2 are SGHTA and FQGNSA. The CDR3 extends over 14 amino acids. The V segment lost 3 bases and the J segment 15 bases; nucleotides outside the gene matches: 12.

This chain joins TRBV6-5 and TRBJ1-1; tentatively, D is TRBD1 (5 bases). Trimming stripped 6 bases from V and 0 bases from J, with 11 bases between. This CDR3 spans 14 amino acids. CDR1 MNHEY and CDR2 SVGAGI come from the germline V gene. The DNA for the CDR3 is TGTGCCAGCAGAGCCTCGGGGGTGAACACTGAAGCTTTCTTT. This gives the protein CASRASGVNTEAFF.

This clone came up once. The chain has TRBV3-1 (or the pseudogene TRBV3-2) and TRBJ2-1, with unresolved D. The CDR3 extends over 12 amino acids. Germline lookup yields CDR1 LGHDT and CDR2 YNNKEL (reference sequence). V shed 1 base and J shed 10 bases, with 8 bases lying between them. The CDR3 reads CASSQATFEQFF. The CDR3 nucleotides read TGTGCCAGCAGCCAAGCTACTTTCGAGCAGTTCTTC.